The 19 T cell receptor beta chains in this list originate from one sample, sequenced in a study of T-cell memory formation after mild COVID-19. TCRdb independently ran MiXCR on the 5' RACE reads; one entry per CDR3 protein. The profile shows 530,000 or so distinct CDR3 sequences, about 18% of them singletons. The sequencing input was PBMCs or a T cell subset sorted from them (not recorded which). Receptors were obtained from an adult woman who had mild COVID-19 (a few samples of this study predate the infection). Cell type and time point are not known.

This clonotype has more than one count but fewer than ten. The CDR3 nucleotides are TGTGCCAGCAGTTACGTTCGCCTAGCGGGAGATACCTACGAGCAGTACTTC. This sequence encodes CASSYVRLAGDTYEQYF. The V gene is TRBV6-2 or TRBV6-3, the J gene TRBJ2-7, with 10 bases lining up with TRBD2. V shed 2 bases, J shed 2 bases, and the junction held 9 bases outside the gene matches. Germline V gives CDR1 MNHEY, CDR2 SVGEGT. The CDR3 has 17 residues.

This clonotype showed up many times. This chain uses TRBV7-3 with TRBJ2-1, with 11 bases fitting TRBD1. The CDR3 has 15 amino acids. The V segment lost 5 bases and the J segment 7 bases; nucleotides outside the gene matches: 7. Germline CDR1 SGHTA, CDR2 FQGTGA. In nucleotides, the CDR3 is TGTGCCAGCAGCCCTCCGGACAGGGGGCTTAATGAGCAGTTCTTC. Protein product: CASSPPDRGLNEQFF.

This sequence joins TRBV3-1 and TRBJ1-1; D is unclear. Trimming took 0 bases from V and 3 from J, leaving 14 bases between them. The germline V gene has CDR1 LGHDT and CDR2 YNNKEL (reference sequence). CDR3 length: 16 amino acids. This CDR3 is CASSQDLSNTYTEAFF. The CDR3 DNA is TGTGCCAGCAGCCAAGATTTGTCTAACACGTACACTGAAGCTTTCTTT. The variable domain in full, completed from reference TRBV3-1 and TRBJ1-1, reads DTAVSQTPKYLVTQMGNDKSIKCEQNLGHDTMYWYKQDSKKFLKIMFSYNNKELIINETVPNRFSPKSPDKAHLNLHINSLELGDSAVYFCASSQDLSNTYTEAFFGQGTRLTVV.

This clonotype has a handful of counts. The rearrangement links TRBV7-8 to TRBJ2-5, with unresolved D. Between the trimmed V and J ends, which lost 6 bases and 5 bases, there was a span of 10 bases. Germline V gene lookup returns CDR1 SGHVS and CDR2 FQNEAQ. The CDR3 is made up of 12 amino acids. This CDR3 reads CASSPFKETQYF. CDR3 nucleotide sequence: TGTGCCAGCAGTCCTTTCAAGGAGACCCAGTACTTC.

This rearrangement joins TRBV25-1 to TRBJ1-3, with 7 bases identical to TRBD1. This CDR3 comprises 17 residues. The ends lost 4 bases at V and 4 bases at J; junction bases unmatched: 13. Per germline, CDR1 MGHDK and CDR2 SYGVNS. For the CDR3, the DNA is TGTGCCAGCAGTGCAACCCACAGGGGATGGTCGGGAAACACCATATATTTT. It is translated as CASSATHRGWSGNTIYF.

V is TRBV21-1 and J is TRBJ1-1. TRBV21-1 is classified as a pseudogene. This CDR3 region has 15 residues. The CDR3 spells CASSSPSGGGTEAFF. The CDR3 region has the DNA TGTGCCAGCAGCTCCCCATCGGGAGGGGGCACTGAAGCTTTCTTT.

V usage is TRBV5-6 and J usage is TRBJ1-1, with a tentative D call TRBD1 (5 bases). The CDR3 loop spans 14 amino acids. Germline CDR1 reads SGHDT; CDR2 reads YYEEEE. V was cut by 0 bases and J by 1 base, with 7 bases left in between. In DNA form, the CDR3 reads TGTGCCAGCAGCTTGGGACAGCCGAACACTGAAGCTTTCTTT. It translates to CASSLGQPNTEAFF.

This clonotype has a handful of counts. The chain uses TRBV7-9 and TRBJ1-1; D may be TRBD1 (5 bases). The CDR3 is 15 residues long. CDR1 and CDR2 from the germline V gene are SEHNR and FQNEAQ (reference sequence). Trimming took off 3 bases at V and 1 base at J, with 12 bases between the two ends. This CDR3 is CASSFRQLGNTEAFF. The CDR3 nucleotides are TGTGCCAGCAGCTTTAGACAGCTGGGGAACACTGAAGCTTTCTTT. The entire variable domain, with the rest obtained from reference TRBV7-9 and TRBJ1-1, is as follows: DTGVSQNPRHKITKRGQNVTFRCDPISEHNRLYWYRQTLGQGPEFLTYFQNEAQLEKSRLLSDRFSAERPKGSFSTLEIQRTEQGDSAMYLCASSFRQLGNTEAFFGQGTRLTVV.

This clonotype was recorded many times. The chain joins TRBV5-1 to TRBJ1-1, with 7 positions matching TRBD1. CDR1 SGHRS and CDR2 YFSETQ come from the germline V gene. V lost 6 bases and J lost 1; bases outside the gene matches: 9. The CDR3 loop spans 15 amino acids. CDR3 region: CASTGQDFRNTEAFF. The CDR3 DNA reads as TGCGCCAGCACCGGACAGGATTTCAGGAACACTGAAGCTTTCTTT.

This chain uses TRBV2 with TRBJ2-2, with 7 bases matching TRBD1. V gave up 8 bases and J gave up 6 bases; unmatched junction bases: 6. Germline CDR1 and CDR2: SNHLY and FYNNEI. The CDR3 contains 13 residues. In DNA form, the CDR3 reads TGTGCCAGCCTATACCAGGGGGCCGGGGAGCTGTTTTTT. Its protein is CASLYQGAGELFF.

This clonotype was counted a few times. The rearrangement uses TRBV9 and TRBJ1-2, with 9 bases aligning to TRBD1. Germline CDR1 and CDR2: SGDLS and YYNGEE. The trim removed 3 bases at V and 6 bases at J, leaving 12 bases unmatched. This CDR3 comprises 16 residues. The CDR3 DNA sequence: TGTGCCAGCAGCGCTCCTAGACAGGGGGGTCAGGATGGCTACACCTTC. Encoded protein: CASSAPRQGGQDGYTF.

This clonotype was counted only a few times. The chain links TRBV5-1 to TRBJ2-3, with TRBD2 as a possible D gene (6 bases). The CDR3 spans 15 residues. CDR1 is SGHRS and CDR2 is YFSETQ in the germline V gene. Trimming stripped 2 bases from V and 0 bases from J, with 10 bases between. The CDR3 here is CASSFTTSSTDTQYF. CDR3 nucleotides: TGCGCCAGCAGCTTTACAACTAGCAGCACAGATACGCAGTATTTT.

This clonotype occurred a few times. The rearrangement uses TRBV6-6 and TRBJ2-7; 9 nucleotides line up with TRBD2. CDR3 length: 14 residues. The V and J ends lost 2 bases and 5 bases, in that order; junction bases with no gene match: 4. Germline CDR1 reads MNHNY; CDR2 reads SVGAGI (reference sequence). The CDR3, as DNA: TGTGCCAGCAGTTACCTAGCGGGGTCCAACGAGCAGTACTTC. Protein: CASSYLAGSNEQYF.

The gene calls are TRBV9 and TRBJ2-7, with a tentative D call TRBD2 (5 bases). Germline V lookup: CDR1 SGDLS, CDR2 YYNGEE. The germline V and J ends were trimmed by 4 bases and 4 bases, with 12 bases remaining between them. This CDR3 has 13 residues. The CDR3 coding sequence is TGTGCCAGCAGCAGAGACCCGGGGTACGAGCAGTACTTC. Translating it yields CASSRDPGYEQYF.

J is TRBJ1-6 and V is TRBV3-1, with TRBD1 matching 9 bases. V trimming: 8 bases; J trimming: 9 bases; junction bases outside the gene matches: 8. The CDR3 contains 14 residues. Germline values: CDR1 LGHDT, CDR2 YNNKEL (reference sequence). DNA for the CDR3: TGTGCCAGCGGAACAGGGGGCGCGAGTTCACCCCTCCACTTT. Its translation is CASGTGGASSPLHF.

The rearrangement uses TRBV4-2 and TRBJ2-7; D unclear. CDR1 is LGHNA and CDR2 is YNFKEQ in the germline V gene. Trimming pared 0 bases from V and 4 bases from J, leaving 16 bases between. The CDR3 is 16 residues long. CDR3 sequence reads: CASSQDFGVKSYEQYF. CDR3 DNA sequence: TGTGCCAGCAGCCAAGATTTCGGAGTGAAAAGTTACGAGCAGTACTTC.

This chain connects TRBV5-6 to TRBJ2-5; TRBD2 is a possible D gene (6 bases). The germline CDR1 and CDR2 sequences are SGHDT and YYEEEE. V was shortened by 1 base and J by 2 bases, with 9 bases between the two germline ends. This CDR3 has 14 residues. The CDR3 nucleotides are TGTGCCAGCAGCTTGCGGGACTCGCAAGAGACCCAGTACTTC. Its translation is CASSLRDSQETQYF.

The chain employs TRBV28 and TRBJ2-7; TRBD1 matches 8 bases. The V segment lost 2 bases and the J segment 1 base; nucleotides outside the gene matches: 4. From germline, CDR1 is MDHEN and CDR2 SYDVKM. The CDR3 length is 15 residues. This CDR3 reads CASSLRTGWSYEQYF. DNA for the CDR3: TGTGCCAGCAGTTTACGGACAGGGTGGTCCTACGAGCAGTACTTC.

This clonotype was recorded a few times. The rearrangement uses TRBV9 and TRBJ2-3; D is unclear. The germline gives CDR1 SGDLS, CDR2 YYNGEE. CDR3 length: 15 residues. V was shortened by 0 bases and J by 0 bases, with 8 bases between the two germline ends. CDR3 sequence reads: CASSVGQYSTDTQYF. DNA for the CDR3: TGTGCCAGCAGCGTAGGGCAGTACAGCACAGATACGCAGTATTTT.